The 32 T cell receptor beta chains listed next were all sequenced from one sample in a study of blood T cell repertoires in COVID-19. Clones were sequenced by immunoSEQ multiplex PCR, and TCRdb holds only the in-frame ones, with some missing. There are about 160,000 clones in the sample; roughly 83% occur only once, and around 10% lies in the top ten. Sample: peripheral blood. Every receptor here comes from an elderly woman with active or convalescent COVID-19.

The chain recombines TRBV19 with TRBJ2-7; 11 nucleotides agree with TRBD1. Germline assignment: CDR1 LNHDA and CDR2 SQIVND (reference sequence). The CDR3 has 14 amino acids. V was clipped by 3 bases and J by 7 bases; unmatched bases: 5. The CDR3 DNA reads TGTGCCAGTAGTATCGGACAGGGGGCGCTTGAGCAGTACTTC. Protein product: CASSIGQGALEQYF.

The chain joins TRBV6-5 to TRBJ2-5; no reliable D call. Trimming stripped 6 bases from V and 4 bases from J, with 18 bases between. Germline loops: CDR1 MNHEY, CDR2 SVGAGI. CDR3 size: 15 residues. The CDR3 DNA follows: TGTGCCAGCAGACCCACCGGGTCCCCGGGAGAGACCCAGTACTTC. As protein: CASRPTGSPGETQYF.

V usage is TRBV6-2 or TRBV6-3 and J usage is TRBJ2-7; the match to TRBD1 covers 8 bases. This CDR3 has 15 residues. Germline V CDR1 and CDR2: MNHEY, SVGEGT. Unmatched junction bases numbered 8, after V lost 5 bases and J lost 2 bases. CDR3 in amino acids: CASSPLGTGTYEQYF. CDR3 bases: TGTGCCAGCAGTCCCCTAGGGACAGGAACCTACGAGCAGTACTTC.

The chain couples TRBV2 to TRBJ2-2; tentative D call: TRBD1 (5 bases). Germline V CDR1 and CDR2: SNHLY, FYNNEI. The V and J ends lost 4 bases and 4 bases respectively, with 10 bases between them. The CDR3 consists of 14 residues. The CDR3, as DNA: TGTGCCAGCAGTGTTGACAGACCCACCGGGGAGCTGTTTTTT. It encodes CASSVDRPTGELFF.

DNA of the CDR3: TGCGCCAGCAGCCAGGAGGGGGGGGCCTTAGCCAAAAACATTCAGTACTTC. Encoded protein: CASSQEGGALAKNIQYF. The V gene is TRBV4-3, the J gene TRBJ2-4, with D possibly being TRBD2 (7 bases). The germline V gene has CDR1 LGHNA and CDR2 YSLEER. Trimming took 3 bases from V and 0 from J, leaving 15 bases between them. The CDR3 consists of 17 residues.

V usage is TRBV11-3 and J usage is TRBJ2-5, with 7 bases that match TRBD1. The V and J ends lost 5 bases and 5 bases, in that order; junction bases with no gene match: 14. This CDR3 region has 16 residues. CDR1 and CDR2 from the germline V gene are SGHNT and YENEEA. The CDR3 loop is CASSPSGQVEGETQYF. The CDR3 DNA follows: TGTGCCAGCAGCCCATCAGGACAGGTAGAAGGGGAGACCCAGTACTTC.

V is TRBV2 and J is TRBJ2-1; D might be TRBD2 (5 bases). This CDR3 spans 12 amino acids. The V gene lost 9 bases and the J gene lost 7 bases, with 13 bases spanning the gap. The germline V gene has CDR1 SNHLY and CDR2 FYNNEI. As DNA, the CDR3 is TGTGCCAGTTGCCCGGAGCGGAATGAGCAGTTCTTC. The encoded protein is CASCPERNEQFF.

V and J are TRBV5-1 and TRBJ1-2, with 7 positions matching TRBD1. V lost 2 bases and J lost 0; bases outside the gene matches: 4. The CDR3 sequence is 15 residues long. Germline V gene lookup returns CDR1 SGHRS and CDR2 YFSETQ. The DNA for the CDR3 is TGCGCCAGCAGCTTTACAGGGGCAGCTAACTATGGCTACACCTTC. Protein: CASSFTGAANYGYTF.

This clone came up a few times. The chain joins TRBV11-3 to TRBJ2-5; D is possibly TRBD1 (5 bases). This CDR3 has 15 amino acids. Deletions cut 5 bases from V and 0 bases from J, with 13 bases between. From germline, CDR1 is SGHNT and CDR2 YENEEA. The CDR3 DNA reads as TGTGCCAGCAGCGGGATATCAGGGTACCAAGAGACCCAGTACTTC. It specifies CASSGISGYQETQYF.

The chain uses TRBV7-2 and TRBJ1-2; D gene uncertain. This CDR3 is 12 amino acids long. The germline CDR1 and CDR2 sequences are SGHTA and FQGNSA. V was pared by 1 base and J by 8 bases, with 8 bases between. The CDR3 DNA follows: TGTGCCAGCAGCTTAGGAGACAAGGGCTACACCTTC. Protein sequence: CASSLGDKGYTF.

This chain's CDR3 is CASSLTTTDTQYF. The CDR3 region has the DNA TGTGCCAGCAGTTTAACTACCACAGATACGCAGTATTTT. The chain employs TRBV28 and TRBJ2-3; the D is unclear. CDR1 is MDHEN and CDR2 is SYDVKM in the germline V gene. V was shortened by 2 bases and J by 2 bases, with 5 bases between the two germline ends. The CDR3 loop spans 13 amino acids.

The V and J genes are TRBV11-2 and TRBJ2-2; tentatively, D is TRBD1 (5 bases). The ends were cut back, 5 bases at V and 4 bases at J, with 11 bases in the middle. The germline CDR1 and CDR2 sequences are SGHAT and FQNNGV. The length of the CDR3 is 14 residues. CDR3 loop: CASSPRQSTGELFF. The CDR3, as DNA: TGTGCCAGCAGCCCCCGACAGAGCACCGGGGAGCTGTTTTTT.

The chain carries TRBV7-9 and TRBJ1-6; weak D call: TRBD1 (6 bases). V was trimmed by 1 base and J by 10 bases, leaving 26 bases between them. The CDR3 consists of 19 residues. CDR1 is SEHNR, CDR2 FQNEAQ, per germline (reference sequence). CDR3 DNA sequence: TGTGCCAGCAGCTTAGGGGGACAAGCCTTTGAGGTGGGAAAGTCACCCCTCCACTTT. Protein product: CASSLGGQAFEVGKSPLHF.

This clone occurred a few times. J is TRBJ1-5 and V is TRBV6-5, with D uncertain. V lost 9 bases, J lost 0 bases, and 9 bases lay in between. Looked up from germline, CDR1 is MNHEY and CDR2 is SVGAGI. The CDR3 consists of 13 residues. Here the CDR3 reads CASTHYSNQPQHF. The CDR3, as DNA: TGTGCCAGTACCCACTATAGCAATCAGCCCCAGCATTTT.

The chain links TRBV19 to TRBJ2-7; 11 bases align to TRBD1. This CDR3 region has 14 residues. V trimming: 6 bases; J trimming: 4 bases; junction bases outside the gene matches: 5. CDR1 and CDR2 (germline): LNHDA, SQIVND (reference sequence). As DNA, the CDR3 is TGTGCCAGTAGCACCGGACAGGGGGCTTACGAGCAGTACTTC. Its protein is CASSTGQGAYEQYF. The full variable domain, rest sourced from reference TRBV19 and TRBJ2-7, is DGGITQSPKYLFRKEGQNVTLSCEQNLNHDAMYWYRQDPGQGLRLIYYSQIVNDFQKGDIAEGYSVSREKKESFPLTVTSAQKNPTAFYLCASSTGQGAYEQYFGPGTRLTVT.

This sequence joins TRBV20-1 and TRBJ2-1; D is uncertain. Trimming pared 3 bases from V and 0 bases from J, leaving 9 bases between. The germline V gene encodes CDR1 DFQATT and CDR2 SNEGSKA (reference sequence). The CDR3 is 14 amino acids. CDR3 region: CSASEAYSYNEQFF. CDR3 DNA: TGCAGTGCTAGTGAAGCGTACTCCTACAATGAGCAGTTCTTC.

V gene TRBV19 combines with J gene TRBJ1-5; tentative D call: TRBD1 (6 bases). Germline-derived CDR1 and CDR2 are LNHDA and SQIVND (reference sequence). CDR3 length: 16 residues. Trimming took 1 base from V and 0 from J, leaving 10 bases between them. CDR3 in amino acids: CASSIAGTNSNQPQHF. The DNA for the CDR3 is TGTGCCAGTAGTATAGCCGGGACAAATAGCAATCAGCCCCAGCATTTT.

The rearrangement links TRBV5-1 to TRBJ1-1, with TRBD1 identical over 9 bases. CDR3 length: 15 residues. Germline assignment: CDR1 SGHRS and CDR2 YFSETQ. V was pared by 2 bases and J by 2 bases, with 4 bases of the junction left unmatched. CDR3 DNA sequence: TGCGCCAGCAGCTTACAGACAGGGGGTAACACTGAAGCTTTCTTT. It yields the protein CASSLQTGGNTEAFF. Together with reference TRBV5-1 and TRBJ1-1, the CDR3 gives the full variable domain: KAGVTQTPRYLIKTRGQQVTLSCSPISGHRSVSWYQQTPGQGLQFLFEYFSETQRNKGNFPGRFSGRQFSNSRSEMNVSTLELGDSALYLCASSLQTGGNTEAFFGQGTRLTVV.

The chain couples TRBV2 to TRBJ2-5; tentative D call: TRBD1 (5 bases). Germline loops: CDR1 SNHLY, CDR2 FYNNEI. The CDR3 contains 13 residues. Trimming took off 5 bases at V and 5 bases at J, with 12 bases between the two ends. CDR3 sequence (DNA): TGTGCCAGCAGTACCCAGGGCTCGGAGACCCAGTACTTC. This translates into CASSTQGSETQYF.

The chain recombines TRBV19 with TRBJ1-5, with TRBD1 matching 12 bases. Germline-derived CDR1 and CDR2 are LNHDA and SQIVND (reference sequence). Trimming took 6 bases from V and 3 from J; bases not matched to a gene: 6. This CDR3 region has 16 residues. The CDR3 region has the DNA TGTGCCAGTAGGATGGGACAGGGGGCAGTCAATCAGCCCCAGCATTTT. Its translation is CASRMGQGAVNQPQHF.

The rearrangement joins TRBV29-1 to TRBJ1-3, with unresolved D. V was trimmed by 0 bases and J by 5 bases, leaving 11 bases between them. The CDR3 contains 14 residues. Germline values: CDR1 SQVTM, CDR2 ANQGSEA. DNA of the CDR3: TGCAGCGTTGAAGAGGCGGCTACTAGAAACACCATATATTTT. It codes for CSVEEAATRNTIYF.

The V gene is TRBV27, the J gene TRBJ2-3, with D possibly matching TRBD2 (5 bases). The ends were cut back, 4 bases at V and 0 bases at J, with 11 bases in the middle. Germline-derived CDR1 and CDR2 are MNHEY and SMNVEV (reference sequence). The CDR3 totals 15 residues. The CDR3 nucleotides read TGTGCCAGCAGTTGGAGGTTTACTAGCACAGATACGCAGTATTTT. Protein sequence: CASSWRFTSTDTQYF.

A single count supports this clone. The CDR3: CASSFREVGTQYF. The CDR3 coding sequence is TGTGCCAGCAGCTTCCGGGAGGTAGGAACCCAGTACTTC. The rearrangement joins TRBV5-6 to TRBJ2-5; 7 nucleotides align to TRBD2. In germline, CDR1 is SGHDT, CDR2 YYEEEE. The CDR3 runs 13 residues. With V trimmed by 2 bases and J by 8 bases, 6 bases remained unmatched. The full variable domain, its missing parts supplied by reference TRBV5-6 and TRBJ2-5, is DAGVTQSPTHLIKTRGQQVTLRCSPKSGHDTVSWYQQALGQGPQFIFQYYEEEERQRGNFPDRFSGHQFPNYSSELNVNALLLGDSALYLCASSFREVGTQYFGPGTRLLVL.

V and J are TRBV7-8 and TRBJ1-1; D is perhaps TRBD1 (5 bases). V lost 2 bases and J 4 bases, leaving 23 bases between the germline ends. Germline V gene sequence: CDR1 SGHVS, CDR2 FQNEAQ. The CDR3 is 18 residues long. Written as DNA, the CDR3 is TGTGCCAGCAGCTTATTTGGGGGGGGAGCAGGCAGCGCCACTGAAGCTTTCTTT. It yields the protein CASSLFGGGAGSATEAFF.

The chain joins TRBV18 to TRBJ1-5; D gene unclear. The V end was cut by 4 bases, the J end by 7 bases, with 17 bases between. Germline CDR1 and CDR2: KGHSH and LQKENI. The CDR3 sequence is 15 residues long. The CDR3 nucleotides read TGTGCCAGCTCACTCGAACAGCTTTTTGGCCAGCCCCAGCATTTT. The encoded protein is CASSLEQLFGQPQHF.

The rearrangement uses TRBV19 and TRBJ1-1, with 9 bases lining up with TRBD1. V was pared by 4 bases and J by 3 bases, with 9 bases of the junction left unmatched. CDR1 LNHDA and CDR2 SQIVND come from the germline V gene (reference sequence). This CDR3 has 16 residues. The CDR3 reads CASSRTGAGYDTEAFF. The CDR3 bases are TGTGCCAGTAGTAGGACAGGGGCTGGGTATGACACTGAAGCTTTCTTT.

As concerns this clone: Distinct nucleotide sequences in the sample also encode this CDR3. This chain connects TRBV30 to TRBJ1-5; D gene unclear. CDR3 length: 13 amino acids. The V gene's germline CDR1 is GTSNPN and CDR2 SVGIG (reference sequence). V dropped 2 bases and J dropped 2 bases, with 7 bases sitting between them. CDR3 residues: CAWSTGGNQPQHF. The CDR3 nucleotides read TGTGCCTGGAGTACCGGGGGCAATCAGCCCCAGCATTTT.

The chain combines TRBV5-6 with TRBJ1-5, with 8 nucleotides matching TRBD1. This CDR3 contains 15 residues. CDR1 and CDR2 (germline): SGHDT, YYEEEE. J was trimmed by 3 bases and V by 4 bases; bases with no gene match: 6. CDR3 amino acids: CASSRQGRDNQPQHF. The CDR3 coding sequence is TGTGCCAGCAGCCGACAGGGGAGGGACAATCAGCCCCAGCATTTT.

This clone has a handful of counts. The chain recombines TRBV6-6 with TRBJ1-2; 8 nucleotides line up with TRBD1. After removal of 4 bases from V and 0 bases from J, the junction contained 4 bases not matched to a gene. Looked up from germline, CDR1 is MNHNY and CDR2 is SVGAGI (reference sequence). The CDR3 consists of 15 residues. CDR3 protein: CASSSTGDPNYGYTF. CDR3 DNA sequence: TGTGCCAGCAGTTCGACAGGGGATCCTAACTATGGCTACACCTTC.

The CDR3 DNA reads TGTGCCAGCAGTGAAAGCTCCGGGACAGGGGGCGACCAGCCCCAGCATTTT. This codes for CASSESSGTGGDQPQHF. This rearrangement joins TRBV6-1 to TRBJ1-5; TRBD1 aligns across 12 bases. V lost 2 bases, J lost 7 bases, and 9 bases stayed unmatched. This CDR3 has 17 residues. Germline CDR1 is MNHNS and CDR2 is SASEGT.

The V gene is TRBV6-5, the J gene TRBJ1-1, with 11 bases fitting TRBD1. Trimming took 7 bases from V and 12 from J; bases not matched to a gene: 13. The CDR3 length is 14 residues. The germline CDR1 and CDR2 sequences are MNHEY and SVGAGI. CDR3 sequence (DNA): TGTGCCAGCAAGCCCGGGACAGGGGGGCTTGGGTCTTTCTTT. It translates to CASKPGTGGLGSFF.

This chain uses TRBV10-3 with TRBJ1-2, with D unclear. Germline loops: CDR1 ENHRY, CDR2 SYGVKD. The CDR3 consists of 14 residues. V was shortened by 0 bases and J by 6 bases, with 11 bases between the two germline ends. CDR3: CAISESIQIDGYTF. For the CDR3, the DNA is TGTGCCATCAGTGAGTCGATACAGATTGATGGCTACACCTTC.